Described below is a single T cell receptor (beta chain) sequence and its context. These data originate in a study of shared clonotypes between healthy human individuals. Caucasian adults residing in Nashville, Tennessee made up all the donors. Unsorted samples used roughly 90 million PBMCs for genomic DNA. With V trimmed by 8 bases and J by 1 base, 7 bases remained unmatched. The CDR3 length is 15 residues. Germline V CDR1 and CDR2: WNHNN, SYGVQD (reference sequence). Each cell subset's genomic DNA was divided evenly among several immunoSEQ plates. On ten immunoSEQ deep assay plates, unsorted PBMC DNA was sequenced. TCRdb's table, derived via immunoSEQ multiplex PCR, lists solely in-frame clones and lacks some. Of about 480,000 clones detected, about 79% appear once; the ten largest clones hold approximately 13%.

Material for sequencing was PBMCs. The gene calls are TRBV10-1 and TRBJ2-4; TRBD2 agrees at 8 bases. The receptor's source is a woman in her thirties or forties in good health. Some clones in this sample may be carry-over from other donors' samples. The CDR3 loop is CASESSGTAKNIQYF. The CDR3, as DNA: TGCGCCAGCGAGAGTAGCGGGACCGCCAAAAACATTCAGTACTTC.